The source of this T cell receptor (beta chain) is a study of cytomegalovirus exposure and HLA in healthy donors. For the study at large: Around 86 million unique TCRs, all from HLA-typed donors, were included in an early release of the data. Regarding the study as a whole: In a later analysis, a genetic analysis reported fewer productive-TCR N-insertions in an Asian-associated ancestry cluster than the cohort average. V- and J-gene trimming in TCR beta was tied to a missense DCLRE1C variant by an analysis performed later. Only CMV serostatus was available as immune exposure information.

The CDR3 spans 13 residues. V lost 4 bases to trimming and J lost 8 bases, with 9 bases between them. CDR1 is SGHAT, CDR2 FQNNGV, per germline. Primers included in the PCR were 60 Vbeta and 13 Jbeta primers. Using immunoSEQ multiplex PCR, the repertoire was profiled, and TCRdb retains in-frame clones only, with some absent. This table holds 150,000 or so clones, about 72% found once. Worth noting for this clone: Antigen: not known.

Material: PBMCs. The receptor's source is a human donor in good health. The V and J genes are TRBV11-2 and TRBJ1-6; D ambiguous. This chain's CDR3 is CASSSRGDSPLHF. The CDR3 DNA reads TGTGCCAGCAGCTCCCGAGGAGATTCACCCCTCCACTTT. Variable domain in full (rest from reference TRBV11-2 and TRBJ1-6): EAGVAQSPRYKIIEKRQSVAFWCNPISGHATLYWYQQILGQGPKLLIQFQNNGVVDDSQLPKDRFSAERLKGVDSTLKIQPAKLEDSAVYLCASSSRGDSPLHFGNGTRLTVT.